The rows below give T cell receptor beta chains drawn from one sample of a study of human thymus T cells. Sequenced by immunoSEQ multiplex PCR; TCRdb stores in-frame clones only, minus some. The top ten hold around 0.2% of the sample, which has around 45,000 clones, about 95% seen once. Sequenced material: blood. The receptors derive from a girl under three years old with a congenital heart defect but otherwise immunologically healthy. Each CDR3 is given with its conserved first and last residue. D genes are given only for firm matches. Where a row states a size, it is once, few, many or the class of an expanded clone; other rows omit it.

v_call,clone_size,j_call,d_call,cdr3_nt,cdr3_aa
TRBV2,-,TRBJ2-2,-,TGTGCCAGCAGTGGTCGGGGATTTCCCGGGGAGCTGTTTTTT,CASSGRGFPGELFF
TRBV5-1,-,TRBJ2-7,TRBD2,TGCGCCAGCAGCTTGGGACTAGCGGGGGCCTACGAGCAGTACTTC,CASSLGLAGAYEQYF
TRBV4-3,-,TRBJ1-1,-,TGCGCCAGCAGCCAAGATCAGATGAACACTGAAGCTTTCTTT,CASSQDQMNTEAFF
TRBV6-6,-,TRBJ1-1,-,TGTGCCAGCGATCAGGGGAACACTGAAGCTTTCTTT,CASDQGNTEAFF
TRBV19,-,TRBJ2-7,TRBD2,TGTGCCAGTAGGGGGACTAGCGGGCCCACCCAAGGAGTGGAGCAGTACTTC,CASRGTSGPTQGVEQYF
TRBV27,-,TRBJ2-3,-,TGTGCCAGCAGTTTAGGAGGCGGGATCTTCACAGATACGCAGTATTTT,CASSLGGGIFTDTQYF
TRBV5-1,-,TRBJ1-1,-,TGCGCCAGCAGCTTAAGGGATTACAACACTGAAGCTTTCTTT,CASSLRDYNTEAFF
TRBV18,once,TRBJ1-1,-,TGTGCCAGCTCACCAAACAGGGAGGACACTGAAGCTTTCTTT,CASSPNREDTEAFF
TRBV10-2,-,TRBJ1-2,-,TGCGCCAGCTCCCTCTCGGACGCTAACTATGGCTACACCTTC,CASSLSDANYGYTF
TRBV27,-,TRBJ1-6,-,TGTGCCAGCAGTGCCCCTGGCAGGGACCTCCACTTT,CASSAPGRDLHF
TRBV19,once,TRBJ1-5,-,TGTGCCAGTAGTATATGCCCGACACCAGGGTCCCTCAAGGGAAATCAGCCCCAGCATTTT,CASSICPTPGSLKGNQPQHF
TRBV14,-,TRBJ2-1,-,TGTGCCAGCAGCCAGACTACCCCCTTGGCCTACAATGAGCAGTTCTTC,CASSQTTPLAYNEQFF
TRBV7-8,-,TRBJ2-1,-,TGTGCCAGCAACAATGGAGTCAATGAGCAGTTCTTC,CASNNGVNEQFF
TRBV6-1,-,TRBJ1-2,TRBD1,TGTGCCAGCAGGGCCGACAGGGTTGTAGGTGGCTACACCTTC,CASRADRVVGGYTF
TRBV7-3,-,TRBJ2-2,-,TGTGCCAGCAGCTTAACGAGTGGGCTTCCTGACACCGGGGAGCTGTTTTTT,CASSLTSGLPDTGELFF
TRBV25-1,-,TRBJ1-2,-,TGTGCCAGCAGTGAATTGGCCCAGGCCCATGGCTACACCTTC,CASSELAQAHGYTF
TRBV1,-,TRBJ2-3,-,TGCACCAGCAGCCAAGATAGGGGAAGCCGCACAGATACGCAGTATTTT,CTSSQDRGSRTDTQYF
TRBV5-1,-,TRBJ2-1,-,TGCGCCAGCAGCTACCCGACTACCTACAATGAGCAGTTCTTC,CASSYPTTYNEQFF
TRBV6-6,-,TRBJ2-1,-,TGTGCCAGCAGTTACTCGTCACAGTTTGAAGATGAGCAGTTCTTC,CASSYSSQFEDEQFF
TRBV12-5,-,TRBJ2-2,TRBD1,TGTGCTAGTGGCTCGACTCGAATACTTCAGACAGGGGGTTTAAGGACCGGGGAGCTGTTTTTT,CASGSTRILQTGGLRTGELFF
TRBV29-1,-,TRBJ1-2,-,TGCAGCGTTGGGGAGGGGAGCTCCTATGGCTACACCTTC,CSVGEGSSYGYTF
TRBV21-1,-,TRBJ1-2,-,TGTGCCAGCAGTGCTCACAGGATTCGGTATGGCTACACCTTC,CASSAHRIRYGYTF
TRBV18,-,TRBJ2-5,-,TGTGCCAGCTCATCCAGGCGGGAAGAGACCCAGTACTTC,CASSSRREETQYF
TRBV4-2,-,TRBJ2-2,-,TGTGCCAGCAGCCAAGCCTTCAGCTACTCCGGGGAGCTGTTTTTT,CASSQAFSYSGELFF
TRBV6-1,few,TRBJ2-1,TRBD2,TGTGCCAGCAGTGAGTTAGCGGGAGACTACAATGAGCAGTTCTTC,CASSELAGDYNEQFF
TRBV7-8,-,TRBJ2-7,-,TGTGCCAGCAGCTTATCTCGCCGAACAGCCGCCGGGACCTACGAGCAGTACTTC,CASSLSRRTAAGTYEQYF
TRBV5-6,-,TRBJ1-5,TRBD1,TGTGCCAGCAGCTTAGGGACAGGGGAACAGCCCCAGCATTTT,CASSLGTGEQPQHF
TRBV18,-,TRBJ2-7,TRBD1,TGTGCCAGCTCACTAGGGACAGCCTCCTACGAGCAGTACTTC,CASSLGTASYEQYF
TRBV28,-,TRBJ2-5,TRBD2,TGTGCCAGCAGTCCCGGGGCTAGCGGGGTGGAGACCCAGTACTTC,CASSPGASGVETQYF
TRBV7-2,-,TRBJ2-2,-,TGTGCCAGCAGCCTGCGCCAGCGTGCCCCCTGGAACACCGGGGAGCTGTTTTTT,CASSLRQRAPWNTGELFF
TRBV28,-,TRBJ2-7,-,TGTGCCAGCAGTCATAATCTGGTTGGGTACTTC,CASSHNLVGYF
TRBV30,-,TRBJ2-7,-,TGTGCCTGGAGAGGGTGGGGACGGAACGAGCAGTACTTC,CAWRGWGRNEQYF
TRBV9,-,TRBJ2-7,-,TGTGCCAGCAGCGTGGGCTCGAGTAGCTCCTACGAGCAGTACTTC,CASSVGSSSSYEQYF
TRBV29-1,-,TRBJ1-5,TRBD1,TGCAGCGTCGGGGACAGGGGACAGCAGCCCCAGCATTTT,CSVGDRGQQPQHF
TRBV4-3,-,TRBJ2-7,TRBD2,TGCGCCAGCAGCCAAGACCCGGCGGGAGCGCCCTACGAGCAGTACTTC,CASSQDPAGAPYEQYF
TRBV5-4,-,TRBJ1-1,-,TGTGCCAGCAGCTTGGCCCGGATGAACACTGAAGCTTTCTTT,CASSLARMNTEAFF
TRBV5-4,-,TRBJ1-2,-,TGTGCCAGCAGCTTGGCCTCGGTAGATGGCTACACCTTC,CASSLASVDGYTF